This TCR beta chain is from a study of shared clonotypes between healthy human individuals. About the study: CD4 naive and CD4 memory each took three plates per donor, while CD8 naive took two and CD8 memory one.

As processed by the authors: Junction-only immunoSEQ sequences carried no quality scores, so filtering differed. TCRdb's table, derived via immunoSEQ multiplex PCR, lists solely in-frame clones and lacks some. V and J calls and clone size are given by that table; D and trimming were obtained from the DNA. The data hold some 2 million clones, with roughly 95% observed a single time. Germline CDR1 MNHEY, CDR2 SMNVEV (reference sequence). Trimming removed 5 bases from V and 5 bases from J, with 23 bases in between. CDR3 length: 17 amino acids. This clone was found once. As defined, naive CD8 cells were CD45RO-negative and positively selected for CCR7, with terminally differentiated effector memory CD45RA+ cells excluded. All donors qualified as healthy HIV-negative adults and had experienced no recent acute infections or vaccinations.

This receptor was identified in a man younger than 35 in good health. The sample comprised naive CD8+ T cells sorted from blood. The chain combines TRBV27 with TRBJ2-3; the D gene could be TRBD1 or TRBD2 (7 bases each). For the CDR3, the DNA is TGTGCCAGCAGTCCTATAGGGGAAGGGAGGGGGCAAGATACGCAGTATTTT. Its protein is CASSPIGEGRGQDTQYF.